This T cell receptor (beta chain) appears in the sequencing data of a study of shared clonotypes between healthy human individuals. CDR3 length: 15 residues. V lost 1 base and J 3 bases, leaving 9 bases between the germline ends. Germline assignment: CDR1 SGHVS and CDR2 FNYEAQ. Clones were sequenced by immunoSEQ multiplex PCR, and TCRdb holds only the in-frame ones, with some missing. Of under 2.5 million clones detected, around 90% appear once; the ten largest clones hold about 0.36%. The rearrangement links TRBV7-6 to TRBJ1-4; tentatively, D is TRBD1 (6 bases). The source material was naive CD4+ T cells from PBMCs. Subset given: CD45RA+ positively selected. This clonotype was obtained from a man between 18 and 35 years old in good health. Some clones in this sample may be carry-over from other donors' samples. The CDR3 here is CASSLVGGPNEKLFF. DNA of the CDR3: TGTGCCAGCAGCTTAGTCGGGGGGCCTAATGAAAAACTGTTTTTT. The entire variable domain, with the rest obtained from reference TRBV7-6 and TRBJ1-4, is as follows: GAGVSQSPRYKVTKRGQDVALRCDPISGHVSLYWYRQALGQGPEFLTYFNYEAQQDKSGLPNDRFSAERPEGSISTLTIQRTEQRDSAMYRCASSLVGGPNEKLFFGSGTQLSVL.